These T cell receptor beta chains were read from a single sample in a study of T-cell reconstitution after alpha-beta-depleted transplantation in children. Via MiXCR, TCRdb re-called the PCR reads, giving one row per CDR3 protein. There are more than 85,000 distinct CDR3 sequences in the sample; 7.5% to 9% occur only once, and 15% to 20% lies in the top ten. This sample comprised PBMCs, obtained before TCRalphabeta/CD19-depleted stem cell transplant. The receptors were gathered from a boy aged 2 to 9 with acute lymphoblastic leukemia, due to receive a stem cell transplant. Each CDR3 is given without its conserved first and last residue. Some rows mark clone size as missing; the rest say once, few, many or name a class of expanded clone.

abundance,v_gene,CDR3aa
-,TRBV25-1,ASNGGGSRDGYT
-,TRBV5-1,ASSRIPGLAGGSSSTDTQY
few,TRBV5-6,ASSSQGGYNEQF
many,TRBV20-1,SADPLTYNEQF
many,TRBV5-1,ASSFKLAPDTEAF
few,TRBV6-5,ASSPRLAGNNEQF
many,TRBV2,ASSEGTDTQY
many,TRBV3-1,ASSQVGGTAEAF
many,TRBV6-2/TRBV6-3,ASSPQGTYSGANVLT
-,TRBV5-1,ASSPGLAISGNTIY
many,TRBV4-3,ASSQGHRGLRTDTQY
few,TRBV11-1,ASSRPDRGRYEQY
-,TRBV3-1,ASSQDPGLSSYEQY
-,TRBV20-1,SASGTGVYGYT
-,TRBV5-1,ASSLGTGESSYEQY
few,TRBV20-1,SARDPSLSSYYEQY
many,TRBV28,ASSSLIDNEQF
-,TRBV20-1,SAAGGAIYEQY
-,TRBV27,ASSLDGGNYGYT
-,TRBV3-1,ATCQGTVSYEQY
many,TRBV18,ASSPQGVSDTQY
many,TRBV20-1,SAPTYRYNEQF
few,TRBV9,ASSVLAGGRTEAF
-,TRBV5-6,ASSFRGAIGNTEAF